The TCR beta chain under discussion was sequenced for a study of sequential checkpoint blockade in melanoma. Study at large: After both sequences, patients received maintenance nivolumab.

Regarding treatment: randomized to nivolumab then ipilimumab (arm A) or the reverse (arm B). In regard to this clone: The sample has other DNA sequences that encode this CDR3 too.

Here immunoSEQ multiplex PCR was the method, and the copy in TCRdb shows in-frame clones only, minus some. The sample yields roughly 10,000 clones, about 26% seen once. This TCR was recovered from a human donor with melanoma. Sequenced material: tumor tissue (inferred from file names), taken from a patient given nivolumab and ipilimumab in sequence.

The CDR3 region is CASSTLAGSYNEQFF. The CDR3 DNA sequence: TGTGCCAGTAGTACCCTCGCGGGGTCCTACAATGAGCAGTTCTTC. The V and J genes are TRBV19 and TRBJ2-1; the D gene is possibly TRBD2 (6 bases). Germline V gene sequence: CDR1 LNHDA, CDR2 SQIVND (reference sequence). The CDR3 covers 15 residues. Trimming pared 4 bases from V and 1 base from J, leaving 11 bases between.